These T cell receptor beta chains were read from a single sample in a study of T-cell memory formation after mild COVID-19. TCRdb ran MiXCR on the 5' RACE reads and lists one entry per CDR3 protein. The sample lists under 250,000 distinct CDR3 sequences; 15% were seen once. Sequencing was done on a sample of PBMCs or a T cell subset sorted from them (not recorded which). These receptors came from an adult woman who had mild COVID-19 (a few samples of this study predate the infection). Cell type and time point are not known. The CDR3 runs from the conserved cysteine through the conserved F or W. Each record gives: D gene, J gene, V gene, clone size, CDR3 DNA, CDR3 protein. The D gene is left open where the match is weak. A clone size is listed for some rows: how often the clone was seen (once, few, many), or a class if it is expanded.

>.|TRBJ2-3|TRBV7-8|few
TGTGCCAGCAGCTCTAGGAATAGCGGCACAGATACGCAGTATTTT
CASSSRNSGTDTQYF
>.|TRBJ2-5|TRBV11-1|few
TGTGCCAGCAGCTCCGCAGGGAATATCGTGGGGGAGACCCAGTACTTC
CASSSAGNIVGETQYF
>TRBD1|TRBJ1-2|TRBV11-2|few
TGTGCCAGCAGATATCCCTACAGGGACAGGGCTGGCTACACCTTC
CASRYPYRDRAGYTF
>.|TRBJ2-4|TRBV5-5|.
TGTGCCAGCAGCCCTGGGGTGCACATTCAGTACTTC
CASSPGVHIQYF
>.|TRBJ1-2|TRBV12-3/TRBV12-4|many
TGTGCCAGCAGTTTAGACTGGGGCTATGGCTACACCTTC
CASSLDWGYGYTF
>.|TRBJ2-1|TRBV4-1|.
TGCGCCAGCAGCCAAGACGGAAGGAGGCTAGCAATCTACAATGAGCAGTTCTTC
CASSQDGRRLAIYNEQFF
>TRBD1|TRBJ2-1|TRBV6-5|.
TGTGCCAGCAGTTACCGGGGACAGTACAATGAGCAGTTCTTC
CASSYRGQYNEQFF
>.|TRBJ1-1|TRBV2|.
TGTGCCAGCAGTGCCGGGAGAGAAGCTTTCTTT
CASSAGREAFF
>.|TRBJ2-1|TRBV19|.
TGTGCCAGTAGTATGAGGGCAATAGCGTCCCTCCACAATGAGCAGTTCTTC
CASSMRAIASLHNEQFF
>.|TRBJ2-3|TRBV6-2/TRBV6-3|few
TGTGCCAGCAGAGAACCACTGCGGGGAGATACGCAGTATTTT
CASREPLRGDTQYF
>.|TRBJ1-1|TRBV18|few
TGTGCCAGCTCACCGCTCACCGGGGAACAGGCTTTCTTT
CASSPLTGEQAFF
>.|TRBJ1-2|TRBV12-3/TRBV12-4|many
TGTGCCAGCAGTCGGCAGGCCCCCTATGGCTACACCTTC
CASSRQAPYGYTF
>.|TRBJ1-6|TRBV15|many
TGTGCCACCAGCAGAGATCAGGATTCACCCCTCCACTTT
CATSRDQDSPLHF
>.|TRBJ1-2|TRBV6-5|few
TGTGCCAGCAGCCTCGGCCGGACGCATGGCTACACCTTC
CASSLGRTHGYTF
>TRBD2|TRBJ2-7|TRBV28|.
TGTGCCAGCAGTCCGACTAGCGGGACTATTATGCGGCAGTACTTC
CASSPTSGTIMRQYF
>TRBD1|TRBJ2-3|TRBV6-5|few
TGTGCCAGCAGTTACCCCGCAACTTACAGGGGGAGCACAGATACGCAGTATTTT
CASSYPATYRGSTDTQYF
>.|TRBJ2-1|TRBV6-5|few
TGTGTAACAGGTTCGGGCTTTGGTACAGATGAGCAGTTCTTC
CVTGSGFGTDEQFF
>.|TRBJ1-5|TRBV12-3/TRBV12-4|.
TGTGCCAGCAGTTTATTCGGCAGTAGCAATCAGCCCCAGCATTTT
CASSLFGSSNQPQHF
>.|TRBJ1-4|TRBV12-3/TRBV12-4|few
TGTGCCAGCAGACTGGGGGAAAAACTGTTTTTT
CASRLGEKLFF
>.|TRBJ2-3|TRBV24-1|.
TGTGCCACCAGTGATTCGGCAGATACGCAGTATTTT
CATSDSADTQYF
>TRBD2|TRBJ2-1|TRBV12-3/TRBV12-4|many
TGTGCCAGCAGGTCACTTGGACTAGCGGGAAACAATGAGCAGTTCTTC
CASRSLGLAGNNEQFF
>.|TRBJ2-5|TRBV11-2|few
TGTGCCAGCAGCTTAGATCTGGTGGAGACCCAGTACTTC
CASSLDLVETQYF
>.|TRBJ2-3|TRBV5-1|few
TGCGCCAGCAGCTTGGACGCCTCGGATACGCAGTATTTT
CASSLDASDTQYF
>.|TRBJ2-7|TRBV4-2|.
TGTGCCAGCAGCCAAGAGGGCTCATTCGGGGAGCAGTACTTC
CASSQEGSFGEQYF
>.|TRBJ1-1|TRBV7-9|.
TGTGCCAGCAGCTTAGCGGGGGTTCGGGCTGAAGCTTTCTTT
CASSLAGVRAEAFF
>.|TRBJ1-1|TRBV10-2|few
TGCGCCAGCAGTGCAGTTAACCGGGGGGGTAGTGGCACTGAAGCTTTCTTT
CASSAVNRGGSGTEAFF
>TRBD1|TRBJ1-4|TRBV20-1|.
TGCAGTGCCTCATTCCGGGACAGGGAGGCAACTAATGAAAAACTGTTTTTT
CSASFRDREATNEKLFF
>.|TRBJ2-1|TRBV5-6|few
TGTGCCAGCAGCTCGACCGGGACGGACTCCTACAATGAGCAGTTCTTC
CASSSTGTDSYNEQFF
>.|TRBJ2-4|TRBV4-2|many
TGTGCCAGCAGCCAAGCCTCAGGGGAGACCAAAAACATTCAGTACTTC
CASSQASGETKNIQYF
>.|TRBJ1-1|TRBV9|.
TGTGCCAGCAGCGTAGTCTGGGATGACACTGAAGCTTTCTTT
CASSVVWDDTEAFF
>TRBD2|TRBJ2-7|TRBV5-1|few
TGCGCCAGCAGCGGCGGGACTAGCGGATTCTACTACGAGCAGTACTTC
CASSGGTSGFYYEQYF
>.|TRBJ1-4|TRBV4-3|few
TGCGCCAGCAGCCAGGGGCCGGGAACTAATGAAAAACTGTTTTTT
CASSQGPGTNEKLFF
>.|TRBJ1-1|TRBV20-1|many
TGCAGTGCTTATCTACACGGGACCTTTGAAGCTTTCTTT
CSAYLHGTFEAFF
>.|TRBJ2-3|TRBV7-7|few
TGTGCCAGCAGCCCGACGATTGCAGATACGCAGTATTTT
CASSPTIADTQYF
>.|TRBJ1-2|TRBV19|.
TGTGCCTCCAGGGGTAGCAACTATGGCTACACCTTC
CASRGSNYGYTF
>.|TRBJ2-7|TRBV6-6|.
TGTGCCAGCAGTTACAAGGCCACCTACGAGCAGTACTTC
CASSYKATYEQYF
>TRBD1|TRBJ1-5|TRBV12-3/TRBV12-4|few
TGTGCCAGCAGCCGGGACAGGGATGATCAGCCCCAGCATTTT
CASSRDRDDQPQHF
>.|TRBJ1-5|TRBV5-1|many
TGCGCCAGCAGCTGGGGAACCCAGGGTGAGAATCAGCCCCAGCATTTT
CASSWGTQGENQPQHF
>TRBD2|TRBJ2-6|TRBV19|few
TGTGCCAGTAGCCTCGGGGGGGTTGGGGCCAACGTCCTGACTTTC
CASSLGGVGANVLTF
>.|TRBJ2-6|TRBV20-1|few
TGCAGTGCTAGAGACATGGGCTCTGGGGCCAACGTCCTGACTTTC
CSARDMGSGANVLTF
>TRBD1|TRBJ2-7|TRBV4-1|.
TGCGCCAGCAGCCAAGAGGTGGACAGGGGCCTACGAGAGCAGTACTTC
CASSQEVDRGLREQYF
>.|TRBJ1-6|TRBV28|few
TGTGCCAGCACAATCGTTGGATTAAATTCACCCCTCCACTTT
CASTIVGLNSPLHF
>TRBD1|TRBJ1-1|TRBV27|few
TGTGCCAGCAGTTTAAAGCTGTTGGGCAGGGGGGACACTGAAGCTTTCTTT
CASSLKLLGRGDTEAFF
>TRBD1|TRBJ1-5|TRBV6-2/TRBV6-3|.
TGTGCCAGCAGTTACGACAGGGGGGTATCTCAGCCCCAGCATTTT
CASSYDRGVSQPQHF
>.|TRBJ2-3|TRBV12-5|few
TGTGCTAGTGGTTTGCAACTAGCTAGCACAGATACGCAGTATTTT
CASGLQLASTDTQYF
>TRBD1|TRBJ2-1|TRBV24-1|few
TGTGCCACCAGTGATTTCAGAGGGACAGGAACTTACAATGAGCAGTTCTTC
CATSDFRGTGTYNEQFF